This is a list of T cell receptor beta chains from one sample in a study of cytomegalovirus exposure and HLA in healthy donors. Only in-frame clones appear in the TCRdb table, and some are missing; sequencing was by immunoSEQ multiplex PCR. The profile shows 130,000 to 150,000 clones, around 73% of them singletons. Sequencing was performed on PBMCs. All receptors derive from a female donor in good health and CMV-seronegative. Each CDR3 is given with its conserved first and last residue. A D gene is named only where the DNA matches it firmly. Where a row states a size, it is once, few, many or the class of an expanded clone; other rows omit it.

len: 15
abundance: few
v_gene: TRBV6-5
j_gene: TRBJ1-4
d_gene: TRBD1
CDR3nt: TGTGCCAGCAGTCATTGGACAGGGTCGGTTGAAAAACTGTTTTTT
CDR3aa: CASSHWTGSVEKLFF

len: 16
abundance: -
v_gene: TRBV19
j_gene: TRBJ1-5
d_gene: TRBD1
CDR3nt: TGTGCCAGTAGTCCCCAGGGGGGAATGGGGAATCAGCCCCAGCATTTT
CDR3aa: CASSPQGGMGNQPQHF

len: 11
abundance: -
v_gene: TRBV2
j_gene: TRBJ2-5
d_gene: -
CDR3nt: TGTGCCAGCAGTGAGGCAGAGACCCAGTACTTC
CDR3aa: CASSEAETQYF

len: 15
abundance: -
v_gene: TRBV9
j_gene: TRBJ2-1
d_gene: -
CDR3nt: TGTGCCAGCAGCGTAGGTAGCGCCGGCGATAGTGAGCAGTTCTTC
CDR3aa: CASSVGSAGDSEQFF

len: 15
abundance: -
v_gene: TRBV5-1
j_gene: TRBJ2-2
d_gene: TRBD2
CDR3nt: TGCGCCAGCAGCCCGGGACTAGCGGGCACCGGGGAGCTGTTTTTT
CDR3aa: CASSPGLAGTGELFF

len: 16
abundance: -
v_gene: TRBV6-1
j_gene: TRBJ1-2
d_gene: -
CDR3nt: TGTGCCAGCAGTGAAGCTACCTCCCCCACGGGCTATGGCTACACCTTC
CDR3aa: CASSEATSPTGYGYTF

len: 17
abundance: -
v_gene: TRBV19
j_gene: TRBJ1-5
d_gene: -
CDR3nt: TGTGCCAGTAGTATAAGGGAGGGCAGACGAGTCGATCAGCCCCAGCATTTT
CDR3aa: CASSIREGRRVDQPQHF

len: 15
abundance: -
v_gene: TRBV9
j_gene: TRBJ2-2
d_gene: -
CDR3nt: TGTGCCAGCAGCCCCCGCCCATACGGGGGCGGGGAGCTGTTTTTT
CDR3aa: CASSPRPYGGGELFF

len: 16
abundance: once
v_gene: TRBV12-2
j_gene: TRBJ2-7
d_gene: -
CDR3nt: TGTGCAAGTCGCTTGGACCCCCGGGACAGTTCCTACGAGCAGTACTTC
CDR3aa: CASRLDPRDSSYEQYF

len: 15
abundance: -
v_gene: TRBV7-2
j_gene: TRBJ1-2
d_gene: TRBD1
CDR3nt: TGTGCCAGCAGCTTAAACAGGGGGCGAAACTATGGCTACACCTTC
CDR3aa: CASSLNRGRNYGYTF

len: 18
abundance: once
v_gene: TRBV28
j_gene: TRBJ2-2
d_gene: TRBD2
CDR3nt: TGTGCCAGCAGGGGGGGGAAGAAGAGGGTCGGGAACACCGGGGAGCTGTTTTTT
CDR3aa: CASRGGKKRVGNTGELFF

len: 15
abundance: few
v_gene: TRBV9
j_gene: TRBJ1-3
d_gene: -
CDR3nt: TGTGCCAGCAGCGCGCGGGCCACCTCTGGAAACACCATATATTTT
CDR3aa: CASSARATSGNTIYF

len: 15
abundance: few
v_gene: TRBV5-1
j_gene: TRBJ2-7
d_gene: TRBD2
CDR3nt: TGCGCCAGCAGATTAGGACTAGCGGGGGCCTACGAGCAGTACTTC
CDR3aa: CASRLGLAGAYEQYF

len: 14
abundance: once
v_gene: TRBV4-3
j_gene: TRBJ2-5
d_gene: TRBD2
CDR3nt: TGCGCCAGCAGCGCTGGGACTAAATTAGGGACCCAGTACTTC
CDR3aa: CASSAGTKLGTQYF

len: 15
abundance: -
v_gene: TRBV7-9
j_gene: TRBJ2-7
d_gene: -
CDR3nt: TGTGCCAGCAGCTTACCCGGACTATCCAGCCACGAGCAGTACTTC
CDR3aa: CASSLPGLSSHEQYF

len: 15
abundance: -
v_gene: TRBV30
j_gene: TRBJ1-4
d_gene: TRBD1
CDR3nt: TGTGCCTGGAACCTCCCGGGACAGCGTAATGAAAAACTGTTTTTT
CDR3aa: CAWNLPGQRNEKLFF

len: 12
abundance: -
v_gene: TRBV30
j_gene: TRBJ1-5
d_gene: -
CDR3nt: TGTGCCTGGGGGGCCTACAATCAGCCCCAGCATTTT
CDR3aa: CAWGAYNQPQHF

len: 14
abundance: -
v_gene: TRBV6-1
j_gene: TRBJ1-5
d_gene: TRBD1
CDR3nt: TGTGCCAGCAGCGTCAGGACAGGGGATCAGCCCCAGCATTTT
CDR3aa: CASSVRTGDQPQHF

len: 14
abundance: -
v_gene: TRBV7-9
j_gene: TRBJ2-1
d_gene: -
CDR3nt: TGTGCCAGCAGCTTACCGGGTTTCTACAATGAGCAGTTCTTC
CDR3aa: CASSLPGFYNEQFF

len: 13
abundance: once
v_gene: TRBV30
j_gene: TRBJ1-1
d_gene: -
CDR3nt: TGTGCCTGGAGTGGTTTCATGAACACTGAAGCTTTCTTT
CDR3aa: CAWSGFMNTEAFF

len: 15
abundance: -
v_gene: TRBV10-2
j_gene: TRBJ2-7
d_gene: TRBD1
CDR3nt: TGCGCCAGCCGCATTAACGGACAGGGTGGCTACGAGCAGTACTTC
CDR3aa: CASRINGQGGYEQYF

len: 12
abundance: -
v_gene: TRBV29-1
j_gene: TRBJ2-3
d_gene: -
CDR3nt: TGCAGCGTTGACCCGGGGGCAGATACGCAGTATTTT
CDR3aa: CSVDPGADTQYF

len: 13
abundance: once
v_gene: TRBV30
j_gene: TRBJ1-2
d_gene: TRBD1
CDR3nt: TGTGCCTGGAACGGGCAGGGGGCGGTTGGCTACACCTTC
CDR3aa: CAWNGQGAVGYTF

len: 10
abundance: -
v_gene: TRBV29-1
j_gene: TRBJ1-1
d_gene: -
CDR3nt: TGCAGCGTTGGGCTGACTGAAGCTTTCTTT
CDR3aa: CSVGLTEAFF

len: 16
abundance: -
v_gene: TRBV16
j_gene: TRBJ1-5
d_gene: TRBD1
CDR3nt: TGTGCCAGCAGCCAGTCCGGGACAGGGGCCGGGCAGCCCCAGCATTTT
CDR3aa: CASSQSGTGAGQPQHF

len: 12
abundance: -
v_gene: TRBV27
j_gene: TRBJ2-1
d_gene: TRBD2
CDR3nt: TGTGCCAGCAACTCAGCGGGAAATGAGCAGTTCTTC
CDR3aa: CASNSAGNEQFF

len: 12
abundance: -
v_gene: TRBV5-8
j_gene: TRBJ2-1
d_gene: -
CDR3nt: TGTGCCAGCAGCAGTGGGCGTGGTGAGCAGTTCTTC
CDR3aa: CASSSGRGEQFF

len: 16
abundance: many
v_gene: TRBV4-3
j_gene: TRBJ2-6
d_gene: -
CDR3nt: TGCGCCAGCAGCCAAGATCCGGTGGTAGGGGCCAACGTCCTGACTTTC
CDR3aa: CASSQDPVVGANVLTF

len: 15
abundance: -
v_gene: TRBV30
j_gene: TRBJ1-5
d_gene: -
CDR3nt: TGTGCCTGGACCCTTGCGGCTGGTATTGGGCAGCCCCAGCATTTT
CDR3aa: CAWTLAAGIGQPQHF

len: 16
abundance: -
v_gene: TRBV9
j_gene: TRBJ2-1
d_gene: -
CDR3nt: TGTGCCAGCAGCAAGGGGCCCAGGGCCCCTCCGAAGGAGCAGTTCTTC
CDR3aa: CASSKGPRAPPKEQFF

len: 13
abundance: -
v_gene: TRBV7-9
j_gene: TRBJ1-1
d_gene: -
CDR3nt: TGTGCCAGCAGCTTGTCATCAGGGACTGAAGCTTTCTTT
CDR3aa: CASSLSSGTEAFF

len: 15
abundance: -
v_gene: TRBV5-1
j_gene: TRBJ1-4
d_gene: -
CDR3nt: TGCGCCAGCAGCCCCGACCCGGGACTTAATGAAAAACTGTTTTTT
CDR3aa: CASSPDPGLNEKLFF

len: 15
abundance: -
v_gene: TRBV13
j_gene: TRBJ2-7
d_gene: -
CDR3nt: TGTGCCAGCAGCTCCAGGAGAGCTTTAAGGGGCGAGCAGTACTTC
CDR3aa: CASSSRRALRGEQYF

len: 14
abundance: many
v_gene: TRBV19
j_gene: TRBJ1-6
d_gene: TRBD1
CDR3nt: TGTGCCAGTAGTCTACAGGGGGTTGGTTCACCCCTCCACTTT
CDR3aa: CASSLQGVGSPLHF

len: 14
abundance: -
v_gene: TRBV7-3
j_gene: TRBJ2-1
d_gene: -
CDR3nt: TGTGCCAGCAGCTTAGACGCGAAGGAGCGCGAGCAGTTCTTC
CDR3aa: CASSLDAKEREQFF

len: 13
abundance: -
v_gene: TRBV10-2
j_gene: TRBJ1-2
d_gene: TRBD1
CDR3nt: TGCGCCAGCGCCACGGGGACAGCCTATGGCTACACCTTC
CDR3aa: CASATGTAYGYTF

len: 16
abundance: -
v_gene: TRBV27
j_gene: TRBJ1-6
d_gene: TRBD1
CDR3nt: TGTGCCAGCAGTTCCAAGACAGGGGTAGGTAATTCACCCCTCCACTTT
CDR3aa: CASSSKTGVGNSPLHF

len: 13
abundance: -
v_gene: TRBV5-4
j_gene: TRBJ2-5
d_gene: -
CDR3nt: TGTGCCAGCAGCGATCCAGGGTCAAAGACCCAGTACTTC
CDR3aa: CASSDPGSKTQYF

len: 14
abundance: -
v_gene: TRBV2
j_gene: TRBJ1-1
d_gene: -
CDR3nt: TGTGCCAGCAGTGATGGGGGGGCGAAGAGTTTGACTTTCTTT
CDR3aa: CASSDGGAKSLTFF

len: 15
abundance: -
v_gene: TRBV11-3
j_gene: TRBJ2-7
d_gene: -
CDR3nt: TGTGCCAGCAGCTTAGGAGCAGGGACAACCTACGAGCAGTACTTC
CDR3aa: CASSLGAGTTYEQYF

len: 13
abundance: -
v_gene: TRBV5-8
j_gene: TRBJ1-1
d_gene: -
CDR3nt: TGTGCCAGCAGCTTGGGACGCGGGGCTGAAGCTTTCTTT
CDR3aa: CASSLGRGAEAFF

len: 15
abundance: -
v_gene: TRBV6-6
j_gene: TRBJ2-2
d_gene: TRBD1
CDR3nt: TGTGCCAGCAGTGACGGACAGGTTTACACCGGGGAGCTGTTTTTT
CDR3aa: CASSDGQVYTGELFF

len: 15
abundance: -
v_gene: TRBV7-8
j_gene: TRBJ2-2
d_gene: -
CDR3nt: TGTGCCAGCAGTCCCACGACAGCGAACACCGGGGAGCTGTTTTTT
CDR3aa: CASSPTTANTGELFF

len: 20
abundance: -
v_gene: TRBV4-2
j_gene: TRBJ2-3
d_gene: TRBD2
CDR3nt: TGTGCCAGCAGCCAAGCTATCGGGACTAGCGGGGTACTTAGCACAGATACGCAGTATTTT
CDR3aa: CASSQAIGTSGVLSTDTQYF

len: 17
abundance: few
v_gene: TRBV7-9
j_gene: TRBJ1-3
d_gene: -
CDR3nt: TGTGCCAGCAGCCGGACCTCCGTCCGGGGATCTGGAAACACCATATATTTT
CDR3aa: CASSRTSVRGSGNTIYF

len: 12
abundance: -
v_gene: TRBV28
j_gene: TRBJ1-2
d_gene: -
CDR3nt: TGTGCCAGCAGTGTCCTCCGGGGGGGCTACACCTTC
CDR3aa: CASSVLRGGYTF

len: 14
abundance: once
v_gene: TRBV28
j_gene: TRBJ1-4
d_gene: -
CDR3nt: TGTGCCAGCAGCCTGACAGGTCGCGGTGAAAAACTGTTTTTT
CDR3aa: CASSLTGRGEKLFF

len: 15
abundance: -
v_gene: TRBV28
j_gene: TRBJ1-2
d_gene: TRBD1
CDR3nt: TGTGCCAGCAGTTTAAGGGACAGGGTTGTCTATGGCTACACCTTC
CDR3aa: CASSLRDRVVYGYTF

len: 14
abundance: -
v_gene: TRBV7-9
j_gene: TRBJ2-5
d_gene: -
CDR3nt: TGTGCCAGCAGCTCGACAGCGTACCAAGAGACCCAGTACTTC
CDR3aa: CASSSTAYQETQYF

len: 16
abundance: few
v_gene: TRBV5-1
j_gene: TRBJ1-2
d_gene: -
CDR3nt: TGCGCCAGCAGTGATTCCCCGGGAGCCCTCGGTACGGGCTACACCTTC
CDR3aa: CASSDSPGALGTGYTF

len: 15
abundance: few
v_gene: TRBV5-8
j_gene: TRBJ1-2
d_gene: -
CDR3nt: TGTGCCAGCAGCTTACGACAGGCCACTGCTCGCGGCTACACCTTC
CDR3aa: CASSLRQATARGYTF

len: 14
abundance: -
v_gene: TRBV5-6
j_gene: TRBJ2-3
d_gene: -
CDR3nt: TGTGCCAGCAGCTTGGCCTTTAGCACAGATACGCAGTATTTT
CDR3aa: CASSLAFSTDTQYF

len: 12
abundance: -
v_gene: TRBV7-9
j_gene: TRBJ1-5
d_gene: -
CDR3nt: TGTGCCAGCAGCTGGGAGGATCAGCCCCAGCATTTT
CDR3aa: CASSWEDQPQHF

len: 13
abundance: -
v_gene: TRBV11-3
j_gene: TRBJ2-1
d_gene: -
CDR3nt: TGTGCCAGCAGCCCCTTTCGGGGGAATGAGCAGTTCTTC
CDR3aa: CASSPFRGNEQFF

len: 13
abundance: -
v_gene: TRBV30
j_gene: TRBJ1-4
d_gene: -
CDR3nt: TGTGCCTGGAGTGGGGACTCTAATGAAAAACTGTTTTTT
CDR3aa: CAWSGDSNEKLFF